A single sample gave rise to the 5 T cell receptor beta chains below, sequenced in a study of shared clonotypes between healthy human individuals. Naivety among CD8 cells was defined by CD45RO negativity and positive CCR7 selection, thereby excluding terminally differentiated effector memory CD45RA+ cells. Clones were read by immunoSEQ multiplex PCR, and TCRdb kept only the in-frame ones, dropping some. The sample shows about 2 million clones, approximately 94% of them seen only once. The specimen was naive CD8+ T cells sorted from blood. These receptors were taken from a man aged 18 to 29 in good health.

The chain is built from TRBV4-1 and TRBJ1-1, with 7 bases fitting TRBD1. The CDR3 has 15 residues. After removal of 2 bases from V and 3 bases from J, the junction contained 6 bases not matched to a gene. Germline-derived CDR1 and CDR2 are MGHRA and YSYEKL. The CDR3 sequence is CASSQLRQGDTEAFF. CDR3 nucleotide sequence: TGCGCCAGCAGCCAACTACGACAGGGAGACACTGAAGCTTTCTTT.

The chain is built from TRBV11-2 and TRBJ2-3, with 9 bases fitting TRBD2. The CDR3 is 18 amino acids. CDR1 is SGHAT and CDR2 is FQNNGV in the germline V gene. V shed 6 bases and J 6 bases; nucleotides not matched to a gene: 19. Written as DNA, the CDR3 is TGTGCCAGCAGACCCGCCAGAGGGGCGGGGGGGCAAGGTGATACGCAGTATTTT. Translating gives CASRPARGAGGQGDTQYF.

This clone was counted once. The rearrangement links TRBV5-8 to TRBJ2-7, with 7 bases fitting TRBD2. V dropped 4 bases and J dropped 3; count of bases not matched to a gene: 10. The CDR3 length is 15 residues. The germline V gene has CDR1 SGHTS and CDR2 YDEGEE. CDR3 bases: TGTGCCAGCAGCCATAAGCGGGGACCCTACTACGAGCAGTACTTC. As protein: CASSHKRGPYYEQYF.

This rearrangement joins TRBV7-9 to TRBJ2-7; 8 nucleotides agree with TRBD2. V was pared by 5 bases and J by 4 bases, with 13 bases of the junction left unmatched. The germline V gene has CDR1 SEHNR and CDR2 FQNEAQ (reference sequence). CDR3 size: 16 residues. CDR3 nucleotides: TGTGCCAGCAGCCCCGGGGAGGGGACTAGTCGGTACGAGCAGTACTTC. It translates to CASSPGEGTSRYEQYF.

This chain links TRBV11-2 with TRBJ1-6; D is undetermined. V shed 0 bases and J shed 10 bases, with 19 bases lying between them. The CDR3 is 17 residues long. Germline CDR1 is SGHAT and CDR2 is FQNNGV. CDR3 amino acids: CASSLELTLTTGSPLHF. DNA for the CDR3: TGTGCCAGCAGCTTAGAGTTGACGCTGACAACGGGCTCACCCCTCCACTTT. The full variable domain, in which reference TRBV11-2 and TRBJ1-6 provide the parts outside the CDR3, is EAGVAQSPRYKIIEKRQSVAFWCNPISGHATLYWYQQILGQGPKLLIQFQNNGVVDDSQLPKDRFSAERLKGVDSTLKIQPAKLEDSAVYLCASSLELTLTTGSPLHFGNGTRLTVT.